This TCR beta chain was recovered during a study of beta chain features in type 1 diabetes. Study context: In age, gender and cell yields, patients were similar to healthy donors.

Post-sort purity exceeded 98% for all sorted populations. Sequencing targeted expressed TCRB transcripts, as all isolated RNA had been reverse transcribed. Naive, central memory and regulatory T cell samples came to a mean of approximately 3.57 million reads. Sequencing was performed with immunoSEQ multiplex PCR; in TCRdb, only in-frame clones are kept and a portion is missing. The sample has fewer than 500,000 clones; more than 11% are singletons. This clone was detected many times. Specimen: naive CD4+ T cells from blood. The clonotype originates from a man aged 25-45 years in good health.

CDR3 nucleotide sequence: TGTGCCTGGACCTTTTCCGGCGGCACCGAGACCCAGTACTTC. Residues: CAWTFSGGTETQYF. The V and J genes are TRBV30 and TRBJ2-5; D gene unclear. The CDR3 length is 14 residues. CDR1 and CDR2 from the germline V gene are GTSNPN and SVGIG (reference sequence). V was trimmed by 4 bases and J by 5 bases, leaving 17 bases between them. Variable domain in full (rest from reference TRBV30 and TRBJ2-5): SQTIHQWPATLVQPVGSPLSLECTVEGTSNPNLYWYRQAAGRGLQLLFYSVGIGQISSEVPQNLSASRPQDRQFILSSKKLLLSDSGFYLCAWTFSGGTETQYFGPGTRLLVL.